These T cell receptor beta chains were read from a single sample in a study of cytomegalovirus exposure and HLA in healthy donors. Profiling relied on immunoSEQ multiplex PCR, and the TCRdb table lists in-frame clones only, not all of them. This sample has about 100,000 clones, with around 75% found just once. Sequencing used PBMCs. The receptors here all came from a woman younger than 35 in good health and CMV-seropositive. CDR3s include the opening cysteine and the closing phenylalanine or tryptophan. The order of the fields is clone size, V gene, J gene, D gene, CDR3 protein, CDR3 DNA. A D gene is named only where the DNA matches it firmly. The listing skips clone size in some rows; elsewhere it reads once, few, many or a size class.

clone size: NA; V gene: TRBV19; J gene: TRBJ2-7; D gene: NA; CDR3 protein: CASSWGLTYEQYF; CDR3 DNA: TGTGCCAGTAGTTGGGGACTGACCTACGAGCAGTACTTC
clone size: many; V gene: TRBV7-6; J gene: TRBJ2-7; D gene: TRBD2; CDR3 protein: CASSPVAGGPGEQYF; CDR3 DNA: TGTGCCAGCAGCCCCGTAGCGGGAGGGCCTGGCGAGCAGTACTTC
clone size: NA; V gene: TRBV28; J gene: TRBJ2-7; D gene: TRBD2; CDR3 protein: CASRLAGGDSYEQYF; CDR3 DNA: TGTGCCAGCCGCCTAGCGGGAGGGGACTCCTACGAGCAGTACTTC
clone size: NA; V gene: TRBV7-9; J gene: TRBJ2-7; D gene: NA; CDR3 protein: CASSLEGGPYEQYF; CDR3 DNA: TGTGCCAGCAGCTTAGAAGGGGGACCCTACGAGCAGTACTTC
clone size: NA; V gene: TRBV7-2; J gene: TRBJ2-3; D gene: NA; CDR3 protein: CASSFWDTESYF; CDR3 DNA: TGTGCCAGCAGCTTTTGGGACACGGAGTCTTATTTT
clone size: NA; V gene: TRBV27; J gene: TRBJ1-1; D gene: TRBD1; CDR3 protein: CASSLTGGNTEAFF; CDR3 DNA: TGTGCCAGCAGTTTAACAGGGGGCAACACTGAAGCTTTCTTT
clone size: NA; V gene: TRBV30; J gene: TRBJ1-2; D gene: NA; CDR3 protein: CAWSVGQGYGYTF; CDR3 DNA: TGTGCCTGGAGTGTAGGTCAGGGTTATGGCTACACCTTC
clone size: NA; V gene: TRBV5-1; J gene: TRBJ2-1; D gene: NA; CDR3 protein: CASSSGVGSMMSEQFF; CDR3 DNA: TGCGCCAGCAGCTCCGGCGTGGGTAGCATGATGAGTGAGCAGTTCTTC
clone size: few; V gene: TRBV4-3; J gene: TRBJ1-2; D gene: TRBD1; CDR3 protein: CASSQGGQGLYGYTF; CDR3 DNA: TGCGCCAGCAGCCAGGGAGGACAGGGCCTCTATGGCTACACCTTC
clone size: NA; V gene: TRBV6-4; J gene: TRBJ1-1; D gene: TRBD1; CDR3 protein: CASSLGTGSTEAFF; CDR3 DNA: TGTGCCAGCAGTTTAGGGACAGGGTCGACTGAAGCTTTCTTT
clone size: many; V gene: TRBV29-1; J gene: TRBJ1-4; D gene: TRBD1; CDR3 protein: CSVSGTGQEKLFF; CDR3 DNA: TGCAGCGTTTCTGGGACAGGGCAAGAAAAACTGTTTTTT
clone size: once; V gene: TRBV27; J gene: TRBJ2-1; D gene: NA; CDR3 protein: CASSFGSYNEQFF; CDR3 DNA: TGTGCCAGCAGTTTCGGCTCCTACAATGAGCAGTTCTTC
clone size: NA; V gene: TRBV7-2; J gene: TRBJ1-2; D gene: NA; CDR3 protein: CASSLEGYGYTF; CDR3 DNA: TGTGCCAGCAGCTTAGAGGGGTATGGCTACACCTTC
clone size: NA; V gene: TRBV7-6; J gene: TRBJ2-1; D gene: NA; CDR3 protein: CASSLEPSDRKYNEQFF; CDR3 DNA: TGTGCCAGCAGCTTAGAGCCTAGCGATAGGAAATACAATGAGCAGTTCTTC
clone size: NA; V gene: TRBV30; J gene: TRBJ2-5; D gene: NA; CDR3 protein: CAWSILGQETQYF; CDR3 DNA: TGTGCCTGGAGCATACTAGGCCAAGAGACCCAGTACTTC
clone size: NA; V gene: TRBV5-6; J gene: TRBJ1-2; D gene: TRBD1; CDR3 protein: CASSAGQGIGGGYTF; CDR3 DNA: TGTGCCAGCAGCGCCGGACAGGGGATCGGTGGTGGCTACACCTTC